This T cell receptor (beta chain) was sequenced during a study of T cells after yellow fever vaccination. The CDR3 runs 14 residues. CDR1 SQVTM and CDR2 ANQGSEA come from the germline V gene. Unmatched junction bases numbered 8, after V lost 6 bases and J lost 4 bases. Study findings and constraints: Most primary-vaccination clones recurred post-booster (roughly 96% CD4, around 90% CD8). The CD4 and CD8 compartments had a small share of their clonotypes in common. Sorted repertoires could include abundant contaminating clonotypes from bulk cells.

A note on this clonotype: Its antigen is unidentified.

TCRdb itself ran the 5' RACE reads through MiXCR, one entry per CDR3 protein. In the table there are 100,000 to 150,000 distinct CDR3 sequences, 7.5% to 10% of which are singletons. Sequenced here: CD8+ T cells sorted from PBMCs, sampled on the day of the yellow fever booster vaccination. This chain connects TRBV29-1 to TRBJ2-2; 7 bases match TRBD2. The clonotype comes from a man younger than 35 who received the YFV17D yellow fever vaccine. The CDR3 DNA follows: TGCAGCGTGGGGACTATGGGCCTCACCGGGGAGCTGTTTTTT. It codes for CSVGTMGLTGELFF.